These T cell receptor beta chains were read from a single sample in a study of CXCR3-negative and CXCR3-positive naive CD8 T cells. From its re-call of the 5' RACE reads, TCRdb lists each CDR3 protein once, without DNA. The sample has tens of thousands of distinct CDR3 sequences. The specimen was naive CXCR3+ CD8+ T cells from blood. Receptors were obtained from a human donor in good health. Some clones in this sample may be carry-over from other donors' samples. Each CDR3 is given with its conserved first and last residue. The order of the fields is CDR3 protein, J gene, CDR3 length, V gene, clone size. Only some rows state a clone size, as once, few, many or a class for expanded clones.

CATSKEGNNEQFF | TRBJ2-1 | 13 | TRBV15 | -
CASSYSTSGRGTGELFF | TRBJ2-2 | 17 | TRBV6-5 | -
CASSSSGQMWNTEAFF | TRBJ1-1 | 16 | TRBV5-5 | -
CASSYGNSEYEQYF | TRBJ2-7 | 14 | TRBV6-6 | -
CASRETGELFF | TRBJ2-2 | 11 | TRBV7-9 | -
CASSSWGLNTEAFF | TRBJ1-1 | 14 | TRBV19 | -
CASSARNSGNTIYF | TRBJ1-3 | 14 | TRBV28 | -
CASSLFLAGNMNEQFF | TRBJ2-1 | 16 | TRBV27 | -
CSARGEDRYNEQFF | TRBJ2-1 | 14 | TRBV20-1 | -
CASSPPGLAGDTGELFF | TRBJ2-2 | 17 | TRBV7-2 | -
CASSFIVAGAFANTGELFF | TRBJ2-2 | 19 | TRBV7-9 | -
CASRRLWEQYF | TRBJ2-7 | 11 | TRBV6-1 | -
CSVRDGGGTEAFF | TRBJ1-1 | 13 | TRBV29-1 | -
CASSESWGTYSNQPQHF | TRBJ1-5 | 17 | TRBV2 | -
CSARATDNYGYTF | TRBJ1-2 | 13 | TRBV20-1 | medium-sized
CASSPDRGYEDTQYF | TRBJ2-3 | 15 | TRBV7-9 | -
CASSLLSGNEQFF | TRBJ2-1 | 13 | TRBV27 | -
CASSLLGTDYQPQHF | TRBJ1-5 | 15 | TRBV7-6 | -
CSARDHQQPQAFF | TRBJ1-1 | 13 | TRBV20-1 | -
CASSPWTGLYEQYF | TRBJ2-7 | 14 | TRBV6-5 | -
CSVEDLDRGGNTIYF | TRBJ1-3 | 15 | TRBV29-1 | -
CASSWGGSPYEQYF | TRBJ2-7 | 14 | TRBV28 | -